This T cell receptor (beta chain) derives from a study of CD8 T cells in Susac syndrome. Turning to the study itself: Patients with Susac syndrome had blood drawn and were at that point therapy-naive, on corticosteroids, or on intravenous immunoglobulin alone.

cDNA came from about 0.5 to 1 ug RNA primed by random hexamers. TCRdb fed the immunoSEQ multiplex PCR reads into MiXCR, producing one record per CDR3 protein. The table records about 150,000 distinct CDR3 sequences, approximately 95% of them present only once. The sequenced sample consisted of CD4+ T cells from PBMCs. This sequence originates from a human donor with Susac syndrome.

In nucleotides, the CDR3 is TGTGCCAGCAGTGCCAACCGGGGGGGAAACGAGCAGTACTTC. This gives the protein CASSANRGGNEQYF. The chain combines TRBV2 with TRBJ2-7, with TRBD2 matching 8 bases. The CDR3 is 14 amino acids. Germline CDR1 reads SNHLY; CDR2 reads FYNNEI. J lost 5 bases, V lost 4 bases, and 7 bases had no gene match.